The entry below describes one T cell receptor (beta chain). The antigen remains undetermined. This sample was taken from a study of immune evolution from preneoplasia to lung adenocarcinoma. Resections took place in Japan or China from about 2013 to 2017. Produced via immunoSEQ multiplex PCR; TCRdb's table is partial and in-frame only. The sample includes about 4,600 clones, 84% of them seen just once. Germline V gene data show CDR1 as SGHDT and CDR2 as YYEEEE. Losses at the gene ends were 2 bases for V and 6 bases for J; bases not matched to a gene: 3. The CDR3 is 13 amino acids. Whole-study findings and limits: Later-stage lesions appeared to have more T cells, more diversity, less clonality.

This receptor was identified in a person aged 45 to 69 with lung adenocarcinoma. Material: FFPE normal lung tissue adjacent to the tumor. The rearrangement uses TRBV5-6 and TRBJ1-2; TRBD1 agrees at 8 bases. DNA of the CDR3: TGTGCCAGCAGCTTCGGACAGGGCGATGGCTACACCTTC. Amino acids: CASSFGQGDGYTF.